Below, 27 T cell receptor beta chains from the same sample are listed, as sequenced in a study of T cell changes during pregnancy in multiple sclerosis. Here immunoSEQ multiplex PCR was the method, and the copy in TCRdb shows in-frame clones only, minus some. The sample has fewer than 75,000 clones, approximately 93% seen once. Specimen: peripheral blood, collected in the second trimester of pregnancy. The source is a female donor with multiple sclerosis, enrolled in a pregnancy study.

The chain is built from TRBV6-6 and TRBJ1-2; D ambiguous. Germline values: CDR1 MNHNY, CDR2 SVGAGI (reference sequence). This CDR3 comprises 15 residues. V lost 6 bases to trimming and J lost 1 base, with 15 bases between them. The CDR3 loop is CASRGDSFFNYGYTF. The CDR3 nucleotides are TGTGCCAGCAGGGGAGACTCTTTTTTTAACTATGGCTACACCTTC.

The chain has TRBV5-1 and TRBJ2-3; D is undetermined. Trimming stripped 2 bases from V and 5 bases from J, with 9 bases between. The CDR3 is made up of 13 amino acids. Germline CDR1 is SGHRS and CDR2 is YFSETQ. The CDR3 reads CASSLLSGDTQYF. The CDR3 DNA is TGCGCCAGCAGCTTATTATCCGGAGATACGCAGTATTTT.

The gene calls are TRBV9 and TRBJ2-2; D uncertain. Germline V gene lookup returns CDR1 SGDLS and CDR2 YYNGEE. The CDR3 contains 14 residues. V shed 3 bases and J shed 8 bases, with 14 bases lying between them. CDR3 residues: CASSGWSTRGELFF. CDR3 in DNA: TGTGCCAGCAGCGGGTGGAGTACACGGGGGGAGCTGTTTTTT.

This chain connects TRBV7-9 to TRBJ2-7, with D possibly TRBD1 on 6 matching bases. This CDR3 has 12 amino acids. Germline V gene lookup returns CDR1 SEHNR and CDR2 FQNEAQ (reference sequence). Trimming removed 4 bases at V and 4 bases at J, with 8 bases between. DNA for the CDR3: TGTGCCAGCAGCTCGCAGGGGTACGAGCAGTACTTC. Residues: CASSSQGYEQYF. Filled out from reference TRBV7-9 and TRBJ2-7, the complete variable domain reads DTGVSQNPRHKITKRGQNVTFRCDPISEHNRLYWYRQTLGQGPEFLTYFQNEAQLEKSRLLSDRFSAERPKGSFSTLEIQRTEQGDSAMYLCASSSQGYEQYFGPGTRLTVT.

The chain links TRBV2 to TRBJ1-4; D is possibly TRBD1 (5 bases). The CDR3 is made up of 12 amino acids. Trimming left V 7 bases short and J 8 bases short, with 11 bases between. Germline CDR1 is SNHLY and CDR2 is FYNNEI. This CDR3 is CASNRGNEKLFF. The DNA for the CDR3 is TGTGCCAGCAACCGGGGGAACGAAAAACTGTTTTTT.

The chain carries TRBV2 and TRBJ1-1; tentatively, D is TRBD1 (5 bases). V lost 6 bases and J 0 bases, leaving 8 bases between the germline ends. The CDR3 has 13 amino acids. From germline, CDR1 is SNHLY and CDR2 FYNNEI. CDR3 sequence (DNA): TGTGCCAGCAGCATAGGGGTGAACACTGAAGCTTTCTTT. It is translated as CASSIGVNTEAFF.

The rearrangement uses TRBV18 and TRBJ2-7, with D perhaps matching TRBD2 (6 bases). The CDR3 extends over 15 amino acids. Trimming left V 2 bases short and J 4 bases short, with 15 bases between. Germline-derived CDR1 and CDR2 are KGHSH and LQKENI. The CDR3: CASSPSRVLAYEQYF. The CDR3 DNA reads TGTGCCAGCTCACCATCTCGGGTACTAGCTTACGAGCAGTACTTC.

The CDR3 is CASSLESGSYNEQFF. The CDR3 region has the DNA TGTGCCAGCAGCTTAGAGAGCGGCTCCTACAATGAGCAGTTCTTC. The chain recombines TRBV7-9 with TRBJ2-1; D possibly corresponds to TRBD2 (5 bases). This CDR3 comprises 15 residues. Per germline, CDR1 SEHNR and CDR2 FQNEAQ (reference sequence). V lost 1 base and J 0 bases, leaving 7 bases between the germline ends.

V is TRBV5-1 and J is TRBJ2-1; 8 bases fit TRBD2. CDR3 size: 15 residues. With 2 bases clipped from V and 2 bases from J, the junction kept 3 bases outside the gene matches. Per the germline V gene, CDR1 is SGHRS and CDR2 is YFSETQ. This CDR3 reads CASSFLAGTYNEQFF. In DNA form, the CDR3 reads TGCGCCAGCAGCTTCCTAGCGGGCACCTACAATGAGCAGTTCTTC.

CDR3 region: CASSFVSQETQYF. For the CDR3, the DNA is TGTGCCAGCAGCTTTGTATCCCAAGAGACCCAGTACTTC. The genes are TRBV7-3 and TRBJ2-5; the D is unclear. CDR1 SGHTA and CDR2 FQGTGA come from the germline V gene. This CDR3 comprises 13 residues. V was cut by 3 bases and J by 1 base, with 6 bases left in between.

The chain links TRBV10-3 to TRBJ2-3; TRBD1 is a possible D gene (6 bases). In germline, CDR1 is ENHRY, CDR2 SYGVKD. The CDR3 is 17 amino acids. V lost 6 bases to trimming and J lost 2 bases, with 21 bases between them. The CDR3: CAIRGKNGQTSTDTQYF. CDR3 nucleotides: TGTGCCATCAGAGGGAAGAACGGACAGACGTCCACAGATACGCAGTATTTT.

This sequence joins TRBV19 and TRBJ2-7; 10 nucleotides agree with TRBD1. With V trimmed by 10 bases and J by 1 base, 7 bases remained unmatched. The CDR3 has 14 residues. Germline lookup yields CDR1 LNHDA and CDR2 SQIVND (reference sequence). CDR3 DNA sequence: TGTGCCACCTCGGGGACAGGGGATTCCTACGAGCAGTACTTC. Translation gives CATSGTGDSYEQYF.

This clone came up a few times. The chain employs TRBV21-1 and TRBJ1-6; TRBD1, the D gene given by the table, was not confirmed from the DNA. TRBV21-1 is labeled a pseudogene. This CDR3 contains 13 residues. The CDR3 region is CASSRDRDSPLHF. The CDR3 DNA reads TGTGCCAGCTCTCGGGACAGGGATTCACCCCTCCACTTT.

The rearrangement joins TRBV5-1 to TRBJ1-1, with 8 nucleotides matching TRBD1. Germline V gives CDR1 SGHRS, CDR2 YFSETQ. The CDR3 is 14 amino acids. V gave up 4 bases and J gave up 2 bases; unmatched junction bases: 4. The CDR3 loop reads CASSGGQANTEAFF. Written as DNA, the CDR3 is TGCGCCAGCAGCGGGGGACAGGCAAACACTGAAGCTTTCTTT.

This chain links TRBV4-3 with TRBJ2-1; weak D call: TRBD1 (8 bases). V was shortened by 0 bases and J by 5 bases, with 14 bases between the two germline ends. Germline V gene lookup returns CDR1 LGHNA and CDR2 YSLEER. The CDR3 is 16 residues long. The CDR3 loop is CASSQEPQGGDNEQFF. The CDR3, as DNA: TGCGCCAGCAGCCAAGAACCACAGGGGGGGGACAATGAGCAGTTCTTC.

The CDR3 region is CAISATRDRYNEQFF. In nucleotides, the CDR3 is TGTGCCATCAGCGCTACGCGGGACCGATACAATGAGCAGTTCTTC. The J gene is TRBJ2-1, the V gene TRBV10-3; maybe TRBD2 (6 bases). The CDR3 contains 15 residues. V lost 6 bases to trimming and J lost 4 bases, with 16 bases between them. Germline-derived CDR1 and CDR2 are ENHRY and SYGVKD.

About this clone itself: Other DNA sequences in this specimen translate into the identical CDR3. The J gene is TRBJ1-5, the V gene TRBV29-1; D not certain. There are 12 residues in the CDR3. V was clipped by 4 bases and J by 6 bases, with 10 bases between them. The V gene's germline CDR1 is SQVTM and CDR2 ANQGSEA. The DNA of the CDR3 is TGCAGCGTTGGGTGGGAGTTTCAGCCCCAGCATTTT. This codes for CSVGWEFQPQHF.

This clone was seen more than once but under ten times. The gene calls are TRBV10-3 and TRBJ1-6, with D uncertain. This CDR3 is built from 15 residues. The V gene lost 0 bases and the J gene lost 9 bases, with 12 bases spanning the gap. Looked up from germline, CDR1 is ENHRY and CDR2 is SYGVKD. The CDR3 coding sequence is TGTGCCATCAGTGAGTCAAGCCGTTTAACTTCACCCCTCCACTTT. It is translated as CAISESSRLTSPLHF.

The chain has TRBV30 and TRBJ1-3; no clear D. Trimming cost V 0 bases and J 4 bases, with 13 bases left between them. The V gene's germline CDR1 is GTSNPN and CDR2 SVGIG (reference sequence). The CDR3 is 15 amino acids. CDR3 nucleotide sequence: TGTGCCTGGAGTGTAGCTCGGGTAGTGGGAAACACCATATATTTT. This codes for CAWSVARVVGNTIYF.

This chain uses TRBV5-4 with TRBJ2-6, with 12 bases identical to TRBD2. This CDR3 has 17 amino acids. Trimming took 0 bases from V and 3 from J; bases not matched to a gene: 1. Germline loops: CDR1 SGHNT, CDR2 YYREEE (reference sequence). Here the CDR3 reads CASSLELAGGGANVLTF. CDR3 in DNA: TGTGCCAGCAGCTTGGAACTAGCGGGAGGTGGGGCCAACGTCCTGACTTTC.

This clone has ten or more counts. The rearrangement uses TRBV2 and TRBJ1-6; D not certain. The V end lost 7 bases, the J end lost 10 bases, and 11 bases lay between the germline ends. Germline CDR1 is SNHLY and CDR2 is FYNNEI. This CDR3 is built from 12 residues. The CDR3 spells CASNGENSPLHF. The DNA for the CDR3 is TGTGCCAGCAACGGGGAAAACTCACCCCTCCACTTT.

This clone was picked up a small number of times. This same CDR3 is encoded by further DNA sequences in the sample. This rearrangement joins TRBV2 to TRBJ1-2; TRBD1 aligns across 10 bases. This CDR3 comprises 14 residues. Germline V gene lookup returns CDR1 SNHLY and CDR2 FYNNEI. V lost 7 bases and J lost 5; bases outside the gene matches: 7. The DNA for the CDR3 is TGTGCCAGCACCATCGGACAGGGGGGGTATGGCTACACCTTC. Amino acid sequence: CASTIGQGGYGYTF.

The V call is TRBV28, the J call TRBJ1-2; D gene ambiguous. The germline CDR1 and CDR2 sequences are MDHEN and SYDVKM. V was clipped by 5 bases and J by 8 bases, with 9 bases between them. The CDR3 loop spans 11 amino acids. Written as DNA, the CDR3 is TGTGCCAGCAGTCAGACTTACGGCTACACCTTC. Translated, it gives CASSQTYGYTF.

This clone came up once. Relative to the germline gene, one junction end is altered; a read error may explain this. This same CDR3 is encoded by further DNA sequences in the sample. The chain carries TRBV19 and TRBJ1-2; 7 positions agree with TRBD1. The germline V gene has CDR1 LNHDA and CDR2 SQIVND (reference sequence). The CDR3 has 13 amino acids. Here the CDR3 DNA reads TGTGCCAGCAGTAAACAGGGGAACTATGGCTACACCTTC. It is translated as CASSKQGNYGYTF.

J is TRBJ2-6 and V is TRBV2; tentative D call: TRBD2 (6 bases). With 3 bases removed from V and 4 bases from J, the gap between germline ends came to 13 bases. The germline gives CDR1 SNHLY, CDR2 FYNNEI. This CDR3 comprises 16 residues. The CDR3 DNA reads TGTGCCAGCAGTGACACTGCGGGGACCGGGGCCAACGTCCTGACTTTC. It encodes CASSDTAGTGANVLTF. The variable domain in full, with the rest retrieved from reference TRBV2 and TRBJ2-6, is EPEVTQTPSHQVTQMGQEVILRCVPISNHLYFYWYRQILGQKVEFLVSFYNNEISEKSEIFDDQFSVERPDGSNFTLKIRSTKLEDSAMYFCASSDTAGTGANVLTFGAGSRLTVL.

The chain combines TRBV4-3 with TRBJ1-1, with D unresolved. The CDR3 is 13 residues long. The germline V gene has CDR1 LGHNA and CDR2 YSLEER. The germline V and J ends were trimmed by 6 bases and 1 base, with 9 bases remaining between them. The CDR3 spells CASSPQANTEAFF. The CDR3 nucleotides read TGCGCCAGCAGTCCTCAGGCGAACACTGAAGCTTTCTTT.

For the CDR3, the DNA is TGCGCCAGCAGCTTGGAACCAGGGTTTGACATTCAGTACTTC. As protein: CASSLEPGFDIQYF. V and J are TRBV5-1 and TRBJ2-4; D is perhaps TRBD1 (5 bases). The V gene lost 0 bases and the J gene lost 8 bases, with 12 bases spanning the gap. The CDR3 runs 14 residues. The germline V gene encodes CDR1 SGHRS and CDR2 YFSETQ.